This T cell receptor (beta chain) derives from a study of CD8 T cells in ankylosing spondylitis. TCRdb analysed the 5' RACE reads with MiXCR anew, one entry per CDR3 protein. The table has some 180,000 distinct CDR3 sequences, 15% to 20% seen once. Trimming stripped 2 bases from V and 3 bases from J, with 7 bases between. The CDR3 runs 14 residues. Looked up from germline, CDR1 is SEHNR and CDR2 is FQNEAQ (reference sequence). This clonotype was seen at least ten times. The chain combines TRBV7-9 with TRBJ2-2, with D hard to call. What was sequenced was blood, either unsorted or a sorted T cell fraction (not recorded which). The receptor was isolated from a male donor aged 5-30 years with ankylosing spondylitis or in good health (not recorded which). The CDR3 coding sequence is TGTGCCAGCAGCTTAAGCAGCGACACCGGGGAGCTGTTTTTT. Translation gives CASSLSSDTGELFF.